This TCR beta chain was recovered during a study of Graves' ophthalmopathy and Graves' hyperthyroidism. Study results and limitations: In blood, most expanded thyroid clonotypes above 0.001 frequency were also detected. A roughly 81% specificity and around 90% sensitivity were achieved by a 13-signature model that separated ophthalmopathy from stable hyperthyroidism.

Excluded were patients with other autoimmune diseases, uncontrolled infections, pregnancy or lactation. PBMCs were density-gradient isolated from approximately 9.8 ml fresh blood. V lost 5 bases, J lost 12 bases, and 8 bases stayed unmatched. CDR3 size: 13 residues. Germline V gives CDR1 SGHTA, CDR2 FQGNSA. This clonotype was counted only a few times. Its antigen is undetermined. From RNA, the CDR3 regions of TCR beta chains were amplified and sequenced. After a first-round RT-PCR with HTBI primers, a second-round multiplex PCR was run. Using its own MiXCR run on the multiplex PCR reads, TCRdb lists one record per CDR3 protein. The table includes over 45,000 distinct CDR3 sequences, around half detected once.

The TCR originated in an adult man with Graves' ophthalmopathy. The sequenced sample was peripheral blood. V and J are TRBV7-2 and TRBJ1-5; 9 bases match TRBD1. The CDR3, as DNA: TGTGCCAGCAGCCGGGACAGGGCCTCACTCCAGCATTTT. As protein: CASSRDRASLQHF.